The 16 T cell receptor beta chains below come from one sample, sequenced in a study of a mutant IDH1 vaccine in newly diagnosed glioma. Time point defined: week 11, during vaccination. All doses held 300 ug of mutant IDH1 20-mer peptide, with topical imiquimod. Profiling relied on immunoSEQ multiplex PCR, and the TCRdb table lists in-frame clones only, not all of them. The sample includes tens of thousands of clones, roughly 80% of them seen just once. Which antigens these TCRs recognize remains unknown. The specimen was PBMCs, collected from a glioma patient whose treatment included an IDH1 peptide vaccine. The origin of the receptors is a man aged 50-60 years with glioma.

The V gene is TRBV29-1, the J gene TRBJ2-5; D gene uncertain. Per the germline V gene, CDR1 is SQVTM and CDR2 is ANQGSEA. The CDR3 totals 12 residues. V lost 5 bases to trimming and J lost 5 bases, with 12 bases between them. The CDR3 DNA reads as TGCAGCGTTCTTAGTGAGGTTGAGACCCAGTACTTC. Translation gives CSVLSEVETQYF.

This chain links TRBV19 with TRBJ1-1, with D hard to call. Trimming stripped 4 bases from V and 1 base from J, with 7 bases between. The CDR3 covers 13 residues. The germline V gene encodes CDR1 LNHDA and CDR2 SQIVND (reference sequence). The CDR3 region is CASSSSTNTEAFF. The DNA for the CDR3 is TGTGCCAGTAGTAGCTCCACGAACACTGAAGCTTTCTTT.

This chain uses TRBV5-4 with TRBJ1-2; D remains ambiguous. V lost 1 base and J 4 bases, leaving 5 bases between the germline ends. Germline V CDR1 and CDR2: SGHNT, YYREEE (reference sequence). The CDR3 consists of 12 residues. The CDR3 here is CASSLHGYGYTF. The CDR3 nucleotides are TGTGCCAGCAGCTTGCATGGCTATGGCTACACCTTC.

This clone occurred once. This sequence joins TRBV4-2 and TRBJ2-3; 13 bases are shared with TRBD2. This CDR3 is 18 amino acids long. Per germline, CDR1 LGHNA and CDR2 YNFKEQ. Trimming took 5 bases from V and 1 from J; bases not matched to a gene: 9. The DNA for the CDR3 is TGTGCCAGCAGCACCCGACTAGCGGGAGGTTCGGGCACAGATACGCAGTATTTT. It codes for CASSTRLAGGSGTDTQYF.

This chain connects TRBV10-3 to TRBJ2-7, with TRBD1 matching over 11 bases. This CDR3 has 16 residues. V lost 2 bases to trimming and J lost 2 bases; unmatched junction nucleotides: 5. Germline values: CDR1 ENHRY, CDR2 SYGVKD. CDR3 in DNA: TGTGCCATCAGTGAGCCTCGGGACAGGGGGACCTACGAGCAGTACTTC. This gives the protein CAISEPRDRGTYEQYF.

This chain links TRBV5-4 with TRBJ2-5; 7 bases match TRBD1. Trimming at V came to 4 bases and at J to 5 bases, leaving 11 bases not matched to a gene. Germline lookup yields CDR1 SGHNT and CDR2 YYREEE (reference sequence). The CDR3 contains 15 residues. This CDR3 reads CASSPDTGVKETQYF. CDR3 sequence (DNA): TGTGCCAGCAGCCCGGACACAGGGGTCAAGGAGACCCAGTACTTC.

This clone was found a few times. The chain carries TRBV7-9 and TRBJ1-1; 7 nucleotides agree with TRBD1. V gave up 10 bases and J gave up 10 bases; unmatched junction bases: 12. Germline values: CDR1 SEHNR, CDR2 FQNEAQ (reference sequence). The CDR3 has 12 amino acids. The CDR3 region has the DNA TGTGCCATCACCATACAGGGGAGCAGAGCTTTCTTT. It yields the protein CAITIQGSRAFF.

The genes are TRBV10-3 and TRBJ2-3, with D perhaps TRBD2 (6 bases). Germline assignment: CDR1 ENHRY and CDR2 SYGVKD. V was cut by 5 bases and J by 2 bases, with 11 bases left in between. CDR3 size: 14 residues. The CDR3 bases are TGTGCCATCAGTTCCGGGACTGACACAGATACGCAGTATTTT. It yields the protein CAISSGTDTDTQYF.

The gene calls are TRBV25-1 and TRBJ1-1; D remains unclear. The CDR3 is made up of 14 amino acids. Germline CDR1 and CDR2: MGHDK and SYGVNS. The ends were cut back, 2 bases at V and 11 bases at J, with 18 bases in the middle. CDR3 in DNA: TGTGCCAGCAGTGAAAAGATACGGCTCACCGGGGCTTTCTTT. This gives the protein CASSEKIRLTGAFF.

The V gene is TRBV5-1, the J gene TRBJ2-5, with D perhaps TRBD2 (7 bases). This CDR3 is built from 14 residues. Germline-derived CDR1 and CDR2 are SGHRS and YFSETQ. Between the trimmed V and J ends, which lost 0 bases and 4 bases, there was a span of 10 bases. CDR3 in DNA: TGCGCCAGCAGCTTGGGTGCGGGGGCAGAGACCCAGTACTTC. Encoded protein: CASSLGAGAETQYF.

The chain is built from TRBV6-5 and TRBJ1-1; 8 bases agree with TRBD1. Trimming cost V 2 bases and J 4 bases; bases outside gene matches: 6. The CDR3 totals 15 residues. CDR1 and CDR2 from the germline V gene are MNHEY and SVGAGI. This chain's CDR3 is CASSYPGGEGTEAFF. DNA of the CDR3: TGTGCCAGCAGTTACCCAGGGGGCGAGGGCACTGAAGCTTTCTTT.

V is TRBV7-2 and J is TRBJ2-1, with D perhaps TRBD1 or TRBD2 (5 bases each). The CDR3 length is 15 residues. Germline CDR1 and CDR2: SGHTA and FQGNSA. Between the trimmed V and J ends, which lost 1 base and 8 bases, there was a span of 15 bases. In nucleotides, the CDR3 is TGTGCCAGCAGCTTAGGGGGACGGCTTACATATGAGCAGTTCTTC. This sequence encodes CASSLGGRLTYEQFF.

The V gene is TRBV9, the J gene TRBJ2-1, with unresolved D. Germline CDR1 reads SGDLS; CDR2 reads YYNGEE. V shed 3 bases and J shed 4 bases, with 5 bases lying between them. CDR3 length: 12 residues. Here the CDR3 reads CASSAQYNEQFF. The CDR3 DNA is TGTGCCAGCAGCGCCCAGTACAATGAGCAGTTCTTC.

The rearrangement links TRBV14 to TRBJ2-2; no reliable D call. V lost 2 bases and J lost 6, with 10 bases in between. The CDR3 runs to 14 residues. CDR1 is SGHDN, CDR2 FVKESK, per germline. Here the CDR3 DNA reads TGTGCCAGCAGCCAATTCCTAAAAGCCGGGGAGCTGTTTTTT. Its protein is CASSQFLKAGELFF.

V is TRBV5-1 and J is TRBJ2-2; D ambiguous. The CDR3 loop spans 11 amino acids. The V and J ends lost 4 bases and 3 bases respectively, with 1 base between them. Germline-derived CDR1 and CDR2 are SGHRS and YFSETQ. CDR3 region: CASSDTGELFF. The CDR3 region has the DNA TGCGCCAGCAGCGACACCGGGGAGCTGTTTTTT.

This clone occurred once. The V call is TRBV2, the J call TRBJ2-7; D is unresolved. The CDR3 has 12 residues. V was trimmed by 5 bases and J by 5 bases, leaving 10 bases between them. Germline assignment: CDR1 SNHLY and CDR2 FYNNEI. The DNA of the CDR3 is TGTGCCAGCAGTCTACAAGTCCACGAGCAGTACTTC. It is translated as CASSLQVHEQYF.